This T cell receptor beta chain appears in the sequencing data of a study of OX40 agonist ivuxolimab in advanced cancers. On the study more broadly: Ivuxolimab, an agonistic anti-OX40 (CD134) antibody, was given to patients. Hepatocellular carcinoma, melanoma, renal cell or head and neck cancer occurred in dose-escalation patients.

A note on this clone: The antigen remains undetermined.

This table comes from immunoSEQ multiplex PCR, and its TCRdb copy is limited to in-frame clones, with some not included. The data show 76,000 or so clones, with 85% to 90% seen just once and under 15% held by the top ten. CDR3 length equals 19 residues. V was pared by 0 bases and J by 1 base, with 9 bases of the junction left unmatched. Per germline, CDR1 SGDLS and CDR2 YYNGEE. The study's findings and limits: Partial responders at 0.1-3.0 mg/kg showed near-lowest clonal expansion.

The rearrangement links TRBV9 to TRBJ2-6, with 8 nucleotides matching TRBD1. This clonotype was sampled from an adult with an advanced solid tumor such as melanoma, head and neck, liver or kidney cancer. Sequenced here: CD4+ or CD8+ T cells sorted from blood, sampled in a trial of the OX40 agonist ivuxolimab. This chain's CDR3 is CASSVVAGGVGSGANVLTF. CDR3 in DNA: TGTGCCAGCAGCGTAGTGGCAGGGGGCGTCGGTTCTGGGGCCAACGTCCTGACTTTC.